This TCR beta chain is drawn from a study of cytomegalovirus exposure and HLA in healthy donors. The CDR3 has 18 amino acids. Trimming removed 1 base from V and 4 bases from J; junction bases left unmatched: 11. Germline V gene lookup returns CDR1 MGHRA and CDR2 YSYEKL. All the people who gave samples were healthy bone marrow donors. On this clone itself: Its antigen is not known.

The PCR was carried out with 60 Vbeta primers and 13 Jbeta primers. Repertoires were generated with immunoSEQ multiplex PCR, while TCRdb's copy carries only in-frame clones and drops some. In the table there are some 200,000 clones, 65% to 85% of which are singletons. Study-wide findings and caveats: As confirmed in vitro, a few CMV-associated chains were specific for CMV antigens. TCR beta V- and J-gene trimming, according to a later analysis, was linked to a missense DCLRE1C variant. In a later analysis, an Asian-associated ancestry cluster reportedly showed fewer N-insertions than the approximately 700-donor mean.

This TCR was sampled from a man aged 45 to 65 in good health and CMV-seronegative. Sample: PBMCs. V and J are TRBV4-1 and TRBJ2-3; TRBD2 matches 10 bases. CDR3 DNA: TGCGCCAGCAGCCAAGTTTTTATGGCTAGCGGGAGTCCAGATACGCAGTATTTT. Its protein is CASSQVFMASGSPDTQYF.